This T cell receptor beta chain was documented in a study of blood T cell repertoires in COVID-19. Study summary: The samples span acute and convalescent COVID-19 from the United States, Italy and Spain. Nucleic acid was either cDNA or gDNA, and it came from T cells, B-cell-depleted T cells, or PBMCs.

The authors' processing: Reference gene primer amplification yielded estimated nucleated cell counts. The repertoire was sequenced with immunoSEQ multiplex PCR; TCRdb's copy has only in-frame clones and lacks some. That table is the source of V, J and clone size, and D and trimming were worked out from the DNA. The table records approximately 160,000 clones, approximately 80% of them present only once. Trimming cost V 2 bases and J 8 bases, with 13 bases left between them. Per germline, CDR1 SGHVS and CDR2 FNYEAQ. The CDR3 runs 15 residues. This clonotype was obtained from a woman older than 75 with acute or convalescent COVID-19. This rearrangement joins TRBV7-6 to TRBJ1-6, with TRBD1 as a possible D gene (6 bases). Sequenced input: peripheral blood. The CDR3 spells CASSLFGGRDSPLHF. In DNA, the CDR3 is TGTGCCAGCAGCTTATTTGGGGGCAGGGATTCACCCCTCCACTTT.